Listed below are T cell receptor beta chains from one sample, sequenced in a study of T cell responses to AZD1222 COVID-19 vaccine. TCRdb keeps only in-frame clones here, not all; method: immunoSEQ multiplex PCR. The top ten hold under 35% of the sample, which has approximately 130,000 clones, about 88% seen once. This material consisted of peripheral blood, taken on day 0 of AZD1222 vaccination. Receptors were obtained from an adult in good health. CDR3s include the opening cysteine and the closing phenylalanine or tryptophan. The D gene is left open where the match is weak. Part of the rows lack a size; the others show once, few, many or a class for expanded clones.

len | j_gene | d_gene | v_gene | abundance | CDR3aa | CDR3nt
12 | TRBJ1-1 | - | TRBV3-1/TRBV3-2 | - | CASTRPGAEAFF | TGTGCCAGCACCCGACCGGGCGCTGAAGCTTTCTTT
15 | TRBJ2-3 | - | TRBV2 | - | CASSHTLRQSDTQYF | TGTGCCAGCAGCCACACCCTACGACAGTCAGATACGCAGTATTTT
13 | TRBJ2-7 | - | TRBV18 | - | CASSPDIGGEQYF | TGTGCCAGCTCACCCGATATCGGGGGAGAGCAGTACTTC
13 | TRBJ2-7 | - | TRBV3-1/TRBV3-2 | - | CASSLGLTYEQYF | TGTGCCAGCAGCTTAGGACTAACCTACGAGCAGTACTTC
15 | TRBJ1-6 | - | TRBV7-2 | - | CASSLGAGRNSPLHF | TGTGCCAGCAGCTTAGGCGCAGGGCGGAATTCACCCCTCCACTTT
15 | TRBJ1-5 | - | TRBV3-1/TRBV3-2 | - | CASSQDTGGGQPQHF | TGTGCCAGCAGCCAAGATACGGGGGGCGGCCAGCCCCAGCATTTT
16 | TRBJ1-5 | - | TRBV18 | - | CASSPDTLSGNQPQHF | TGTGCCAGCTCACCGGACACCTTATCCGGCAATCAGCCCCAGCATTTT
14 | TRBJ2-1 | - | TRBV13 | - | CASSPARGNNEQFF | TGTGCCAGCTCCCCGGCCAGGGGAAACAATGAGCAGTTCTTC
15 | TRBJ2-3 | - | TRBV20-1 | - | CSASYGAPSTDTQYF | TGCAGTGCTAGTTACGGGGCACCAAGCACAGATACGCAGTATTTT
14 | TRBJ2-7 | TRBD2 | TRBV19 | once | CASSTTSGSGEQYF | TGTGCCAGTAGTACGACTAGCGGGAGCGGCGAGCAGTACTTC
12 | TRBJ2-7 | - | TRBV3-1/TRBV3-2 | - | CASSRARNEQYF | TGTGCCAGCAGCCGTGCGAGGAACGAGCAGTACTTC
16 | TRBJ2-2 | TRBD1 | TRBV7-8 | - | CASFTGGAPDNGELFF | TGTGCCAGCTTTACAGGGGGCGCCCCGGATAACGGGGAGCTGTTTTTT
14 | TRBJ1-2 | - | TRBV24-1 | - | CATSDQTLDYGYTF | TGTGCCACCAGTGACCAGACGCTAGACTATGGCTACACCTTC
17 | TRBJ1-5 | - | TRBV19 | - | CASQRARQEYSNQPQHF | TGTGCCAGTCAAAGAGCCCGACAGGAATATAGCAATCAGCCCCAGCATTTT
16 | TRBJ1-2 | - | TRBV12-5 | - | CASGLPRAGANYGYTF | TGTGCTAGTGGTTTGCCACGGGCAGGAGCTAACTATGGCTACACCTTC
11 | TRBJ2-5 | - | TRBV30 | - | CAWSSRETQYF | TGTGCCTGGAGCTCGCGGGAGACCCAGTACTTC
13 | TRBJ1-5 | - | TRBV19 | few | CASSRSANQPQHF | TGTGCCAGTAGTAGGTCCGCCAATCAGCCCCAGCATTTT
14 | TRBJ1-1 | - | TRBV10-2 | - | CASSEGGSNTEAFF | TGCGCCAGCAGTGAAGGGGGGAGTAACACTGAAGCTTTCTTT
14 | TRBJ2-7 | - | TRBV27 | - | CASSFSSSSYEQYF | TGTGCCAGCAGTTTCTCTTCCAGCTCCTACGAGCAGTACTTC
19 | TRBJ2-2 | - | TRBV11-2 | - | CASSPRSGWGPANTGELFF | TGTGCCAGCAGCCCTCGGTCGGGTTGGGGACCTGCGAACACCGGGGAGCTGTTTTTT
15 | TRBJ1-5 | - | TRBV14 | - | CASSQVRDSNQPQHF | TGTGCCAGCAGCCAAGTGAGGGACAGCAATCAGCCCCAGCATTTT
14 | TRBJ2-2 | - | TRBV5-6 | once | CASSLAANTGELFF | TGTGCCAGCAGCTTGGCGGCAAACACCGGGGAGCTGTTTTTT
12 | TRBJ2-7 | - | TRBV3-1/TRBV3-2 | - | CASSRLDYEQYF | TGTGCCAGCAGCCGCTTGGACTACGAGCAGTACTTC
14 | TRBJ1-3 | - | TRBV10-2 | - | CASKEGNSGNTIYF | TGCGCCAGCAAGGAGGGGAACTCTGGAAACACCATATATTTT
16 | TRBJ1-2 | - | TRBV19 | - | CASSALGGGANYGYTF | TGTGCCAGTAGTGCCCTTGGTGGGGGCGCAAACTATGGCTACACCTTC
17 | TRBJ1-2 | - | TRBV10-3 | - | CAISHDRGDTSNYGYTF | TGTGCCATCAGCCACGACCGCGGGGACACTTCAAACTATGGCTACACCTTC
16 | TRBJ2-2 | - | TRBV6-4 | - | CASNHWARGTTGELFF | TGTGCCAGCAACCACTGGGCCAGGGGTACCACCGGGGAGCTGTTTTTT
13 | TRBJ2-5 | TRBD2 | TRBV12-3/TRBV12-4 | - | CASGPSGQETQYF | TGTGCCAGCGGCCCTAGCGGACAAGAGACCCAGTACTTC
15 | TRBJ2-5 | - | TRBV5-1 | - | CASRTRDTRGETQYF | TGCGCCAGCAGAACCCGGGACACTCGGGGAGAGACCCAGTACTTC
14 | TRBJ1-2 | - | TRBV7-8 | - | CASSLEGRDYGYTF | TGTGCCAGCAGCTTAGAGGGGCGCGACTATGGCTACACCTTC
15 | TRBJ1-2 | - | TRBV21-1 | once | CASSKRDGRWYGYTF | TGTGCCAGCAGCAAACGGGACGGGAGGTGGTATGGCTACACCTTC
14 | TRBJ2-3 | TRBD2 | TRBV2 | once | CASSEGRGADTQYF | TGTGCCAGCAGTGAAGGGCGGGGGGCAGATACGCAGTATTTT
15 | TRBJ1-5 | - | TRBV6-6 | - | CASSYRTGYNQPQHF | TGTGCCAGCAGTTACCGGACCGGCTACAATCAGCCCCAGCATTTT
17 | TRBJ2-2 | TRBD2 | TRBV4-3 | - | CASSHTWGGFGTGELFF | TGCGCCAGCAGCCACACCTGGGGAGGGTTCGGAACCGGGGAGCTGTTTTTT
15 | TRBJ2-7 | TRBD1 | TRBV27 | - | CASSLTAGTEYEQYF | TGTGCCAGCAGTTTAACTGCCGGGACAGAATACGAGCAGTACTTC
14 | TRBJ2-1 | TRBD1 | TRBV5-1 | once | CASSFRTGWGEQFF | TGCGCCAGCAGCTTTCGGACAGGATGGGGTGAGCAGTTCTTC
12 | TRBJ1-5 | - | TRBV6-1 | - | CASSDSNQPQHF | TGTGCCAGCAGTGATAGCAATCAGCCCCAGCATTTT
16 | TRBJ2-3 | TRBD2 | TRBV24-1 | once | CATSGTSGTSTDTQYF | TGTGCCACCTCCGGGACTAGCGGGACTAGCACAGATACGCAGTATTTT
13 | TRBJ2-5 | - | TRBV3-1/TRBV3-2 | once | CASSPRGQETQYF | TGTGCCAGCAGCCCCCGGGGACAAGAGACCCAGTACTTC
15 | TRBJ1-5 | TRBD1 | TRBV9 | - | CASSATGDSNQPQHF | TGTGCCAGCAGCGCTACAGGGGATAGCAATCAGCCCCAGCATTTT
12 | TRBJ2-1 | TRBD1 | TRBV10-3 | - | CAISQQGDEQFF | TGTGCCATCAGCCAACAGGGGGATGAGCAGTTCTTC
13 | TRBJ1-4 | TRBD1 | TRBV19 | - | CASTGQGYEKLFF | TGTGCCAGTACTGGACAGGGGTATGAAAAACTGTTTTTT
14 | TRBJ1-2 | - | TRBV6-5 | - | CASLQRGAGHGYTF | TGTGCCAGCCTCCAGCGAGGGGCAGGCCATGGCTACACCTTC
18 | TRBJ2-3 | TRBD2 | TRBV2 | once | CASSEALWRGTSTDTQYF | TGTGCCAGCAGTGAAGCGCTTTGGCGGGGGACTAGCACAGATACGCAGTATTTT
13 | TRBJ1-1 | - | TRBV7-2 | - | CASSLGDFTEAFF | TGTGCCAGCAGCTTAGGAGATTTCACTGAAGCTTTCTTT
15 | TRBJ1-1 | - | TRBV6-5 | - | CASSYSPGRATEAFF | TGTGCCAGCAGTTACTCGCCCGGCAGGGCAACTGAAGCTTTCTTT
12 | TRBJ2-7 | - | TRBV11-3 | - | CASSLASGEQYF | TGTGCCAGCAGCTTAGCTTCCGGCGAGCAGTACTTC
12 | TRBJ2-2 | - | TRBV7-9 | - | CASRPTTGELFF | TGTGCCAGCAGACCTACCACCGGGGAGCTGTTTTTT
14 | TRBJ1-1 | TRBD1 | TRBV5-1 | - | CASSLGQVHTEAFF | TGCGCCAGCAGCTTAGGACAGGTGCACACTGAAGCTTTCTTT
13 | TRBJ2-7 | - | TRBV5-4 | few | CASSLNPSYEQYF | TGTGCCAGCAGCTTGAACCCCTCCTACGAGCAGTACTTC
15 | TRBJ2-7 | - | TRBV29-1 | - | CSFLRGVGSSYEQYF | TGCAGCTTCCTAAGAGGGGTTGGTAGCTCCTACGAGCAGTACTTC
13 | TRBJ2-7 | - | TRBV5-4 | - | CASSHETNYEQYF | TGTGCCAGCAGCCACGAAACCAACTACGAGCAGTACTTC
18 | TRBJ2-7 | TRBD2 | TRBV3-1/TRBV3-2 | - | CASSQDPPILAGGYEQYF | TGTGCCAGCAGCCAAGATCCCCCGATACTAGCGGGAGGTTACGAGCAGTACTTC
11 | TRBJ2-1 | - | TRBV11-2 | - | CASSLGQEQFF | TGTGCCAGCAGCTTAGGGCAGGAGCAGTTCTTC
14 | TRBJ1-1 | - | TRBV5-8 | - | CASTWGTGNTEAFF | TGTGCCAGCACGTGGGGCACGGGGAACACTGAAGCTTTCTTT
16 | TRBJ1-1 | - | TRBV5-1 | - | CASSPTGRVEVPEAFF | TGCGCCAGCAGCCCCACAGGGAGGGTAGAGGTCCCTGAAGCTTTCTTT